The 7 T cell receptor beta chains reported below all come from one sample, sequenced in a study of breast tumors, draining lymph nodes, adjacent tissues. TCRdb re-called the multiplex PCR reads with MiXCR, one entry per CDR3 protein. The sample lists 180,000 or so distinct CDR3 sequences, approximately 30% occurring once. Breast cancer patients provided tissue from their axillary draining lymph nodes. The sample was axillary lymph node tissue. These receptors all stem from a female donor with breast cancer. Some clones in this sample may be carry-over from other donors' samples.

This clonotype was observed a single time. CDR3 in DNA: TGTGCCACCTCAGCGGGGGCCCCCGACGATGAGCAGTTCTTC. The encoded protein is CATSAGAPDDEQFF. This chain joins TRBV10-3 and TRBJ2-1; 8 bases fit TRBD2. The CDR3 sequence is 14 residues long. Germline trimming cut 10 bases from V and 8 bases from J; bases unmatched to any gene: 13. The germline V gene has CDR1 ENHRY and CDR2 SYGVKD.

There are many counts of this clonotype. The CDR3 DNA sequence: TGTGCCAGCAGTTCCTCAGGGGGGCGCGATCTCTACGAGCAGTACTTC. Residues: CASSSSGGRDLYEQYF. V and J are TRBV6-2 or TRBV6-3 and TRBJ2-7; tentatively, D is TRBD1 (7 bases). The CDR3 extends over 16 amino acids. V was trimmed by 4 bases and J by 3 bases, leaving 19 bases between them. CDR1 is MNHEY and CDR2 is SVGEGT in the germline V gene.

The count of this clonotype is one. The chain is built from TRBV4-2 and TRBJ1-4; D is possibly TRBD1 (5 bases). The CDR3 has 17 residues. V dropped 1 base and J dropped 3 bases, with 15 bases sitting between them. CDR1 is LGHNA, CDR2 YNFKEQ, per germline. The CDR3 DNA reads TGTGCCAGCAGCCAAGGACAGCGAGTCCATCCTAATGAAAAACTGTTTTTT. This encodes CASSQGQRVHPNEKLFF.

The CDR3 DNA sequence: TGTGCCAGCAGCTTAGATAGGACTAGCGGGGCCGAGACCCAGTACTTC. Amino acid sequence: CASSLDRTSGAETQYF. The chain carries TRBV7-8 and TRBJ2-5; 12 bases fit TRBD2. The CDR3 has 16 amino acids. The germline CDR1 and CDR2 sequences are SGHVS and FQNEAQ. Unmatched junction bases numbered 5, after V lost 1 base and J lost 5 bases.

This chain connects TRBV6-5 to TRBJ1-4, with D possibly TRBD1 on 5 matching bases. V shed 2 bases and J shed 0 bases, with 13 bases lying between them. Per germline, CDR1 MNHEY and CDR2 SVGAGI. The CDR3 extends over 17 amino acids. The chain's CDR3 is CASSYTALQATNEKLFF. CDR3 nucleotide sequence: TGTGCCAGCAGTTACACGGCCCTACAGGCAACTAATGAAAAACTGTTTTTT.

For this clonotype: The CDR3 carries no conserved terminal phenylalanine or tryptophan, so it likely arises from a read error. The limits of the CDR3 on the DNA are not certain, so only TCRdb's listed CDR3 is given. The chain has TRBV7-9 and TRBJ2-3. From its first to its last residue, the CDR3 has 9 amino acids. Per germline, CDR1 SEHNR and CDR2 FQNEAQ (reference sequence). The CDR3 sequence is CASSLMDGR.

This clonotype was detected ten times or more. The V and J genes are TRBV12-3 or TRBV12-4 and TRBJ2-1; possible D gene TRBD1, 6 bases. The CDR3 consists of 13 residues. Trimming removed 10 bases at V and 5 bases at J, with 15 bases between. This chain's CDR3 is CATRQDLHNEQFF. CDR3 nucleotide sequence: TGTGCCACCAGACAGGACCTCCACAATGAGCAGTTCTTC.